This T cell receptor (beta chain) originates from a study of identical twins. CDR3 length equals 14 residues. With 7 bases removed from V and 3 bases from J, the gap between germline ends came to 14 bases. With template switching, a universal primer site was added, and the cDNA carried unique molecular identifiers. Each CDR3 protein is one row after TCRdb ran MiXCR on the 5' RACE reads. The sample has around 510,000 distinct CDR3 sequences, 14% seen once. These sequences were also reported in another study, on yellow fever vaccine responses in identical twins.

Sequencing was performed on CD4+ T cells sorted from blood. This clonotype was sampled from a woman younger than 35 in good health. This chain uses TRBV12-3 or TRBV12-4 with TRBJ2-3; perhaps TRBD1 as D (6 bases). The CDR3 here is CASTLGGRTDTQYF. In DNA, the CDR3 is TGTGCCAGCACCTTAGGGGGAAGGACAGATACGCAGTATTTT.